This TCR beta chain was captured in a study of CD8 T cells in acute hepatitis C reinfection. The V and J ends lost 1 base and 2 bases respectively, with 18 bases between them. CDR1 and CDR2 (germline): SGHVS, FQNEAQ. The CDR3 runs to 17 residues. Sequencing was performed with immunoSEQ multiplex PCR; in TCRdb, only in-frame clones are kept and a portion is missing. The repertoire has approximately 39,000 clones, about 87% of them found once; the top ten carry roughly 0.48%. Time point reported: naive CD8 control sorted from an acute-time-point sample. Montreal Hepatitis C Cohort donors who inject drugs were seen every 3 months.

J is TRBJ2-7 and V is TRBV7-8; D may be TRBD1 (6 bases). Sequenced input: naive CD8+ T cells from PBMCs. The TCR sequence derives from a man younger than 45 with chronic hepatitis C. Here the CDR3 reads CASSLGGQGSTTYEQYF. CDR3 in DNA: TGTGCCAGCAGCTTAGGGGGACAAGGTTCTACCACCTACGAGCAGTACTTC.